This T cell receptor (beta chain) was profiled in a study of cytomegalovirus exposure and HLA in healthy donors. About the study: From donors who were HLA-typed, an early data release held about 85 million unique TCRs.

The PCR employed 60 Vbeta primers together with 13 Jbeta primers. In the original workflow: In a later analysis, 79 million or so unique TCR beta chains included roughly 11 million shared by two or more donors. Using immunoSEQ multiplex PCR, the repertoire was profiled, and TCRdb retains in-frame clones only, with some absent. That table supplies the V and J calls and clone size; D and trimming were determined from the DNA. The sample lists fewer than 150,000 clones, about 80% occurring once. Healthy people donating bone marrow made up the donors. The table lists this clone with a few counts. The germline V and J ends were trimmed by 5 bases and 1 base, with 14 bases remaining between them. The CDR3 is 15 amino acids. Germline CDR1 is MDHEN and CDR2 is SYDVKM.

The TCR originated in a man aged 25 to 40 in good health and CMV-seronegative. This chain connects TRBV28 to TRBJ1-1; maybe TRBD1 (5 bases). Sequencing was carried out using PBMCs. The CDR3 loop reads CASSPSTETNTEAFF. For the CDR3, the DNA is TGTGCCAGCAGTCCGTCGACAGAAACGAACACTGAAGCTTTCTTT.